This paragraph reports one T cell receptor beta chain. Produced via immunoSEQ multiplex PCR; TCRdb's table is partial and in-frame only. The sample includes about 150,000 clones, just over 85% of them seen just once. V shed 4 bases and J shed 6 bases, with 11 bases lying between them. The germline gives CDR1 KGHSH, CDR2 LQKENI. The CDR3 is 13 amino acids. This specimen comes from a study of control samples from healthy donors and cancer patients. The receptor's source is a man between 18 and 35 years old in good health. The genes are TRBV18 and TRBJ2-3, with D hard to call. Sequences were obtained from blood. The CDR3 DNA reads TGTGCCAGCTCACTTGGTGTTGGGGATACGCAGTATTTT. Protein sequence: CASSLGVGDTQYF.